What follows is one T cell receptor (beta chain) and its context. Germline V gene data show CDR1 as MNHEY and CDR2 as SVGEGT. CDR3 length equals 13 residues. V shed 6 bases, J shed 6 bases, and the junction held 7 bases outside the gene matches. Scientists amplified the TCR beta CDR3 regions from RNA transcripts. Second-round multiplex PCR came after a first-round RT-PCR that employed HTBI primers. TCRdb redid the calling of the multiplex PCR reads with MiXCR, one entry per CDR3 protein. Here the sample spans around 340,000 distinct CDR3 sequences, 15% to 20% being singletons. This entry is derived from a study of Graves' ophthalmopathy and Graves' hyperthyroidism. About the research overall: Peripheral blood was gathered at the point of initial diagnosis, before any treatment started.

The specimen sequenced was peripheral blood. V and J are TRBV6-2 or TRBV6-3 and TRBJ1-2; 7 bases line up with TRBD1. This TCR came from an adult man with Graves' ophthalmopathy. The CDR3 spells CASRPGQTHGYTF. DNA of the CDR3: TGTGCCAGCAGGCCGGGACAGACTCATGGCTACACCTTC.